A single TCR beta chain is shown here with its context. Original data processing: Amplified reference gene primers provided the basis for estimating nucleated cell counts. Sequencing was performed with immunoSEQ multiplex PCR; in TCRdb, only in-frame clones are kept and a portion is missing. That table is the source of V, J and clone size, and D and trimming were worked out from the DNA. The sample yields almost 400,000 clones, approximately 89% seen once. J gave up 6 bases and V 3 bases, and 4 bases lay outside the gene matches. Germline V gene data show CDR1 as MNHEY and CDR2 as SVGEGT. The CDR3 runs 14 residues. Symptom resolution, clearance, or two negative PCRs marked the recovered donors of Cohort 3. These data originate in a study of blood T cell repertoires in COVID-19.

This TCR was sampled from a woman in her thirties who had recovered from COVID-19. Sequencing was carried out using PBMCs or T cells enriched from blood (not recorded which). V usage is TRBV6-2 or TRBV6-3 and J usage is TRBJ2-7, with 11 bases aligning to TRBD2. CDR3 loop: CASSYTSGRPEQYF. In nucleotides, the CDR3 is TGTGCCAGCAGTTATACTAGCGGGAGACCCGAGCAGTACTTC.